This T cell receptor (beta chain) was sequenced for a study of shared T cell receptors in the human thymus. CDR3 size: 13 residues. Germline CDR1 and CDR2: MGHRA and YSYEKL. V lost 6 bases to trimming and J lost 5 bases, with 10 bases between them. The method was immunoSEQ multiplex PCR; TCRdb's version includes in-frame clones alone and lacks a portion of them. The table includes about 730,000 clones, 70% to 90% detected once. These data were also reused for a study on human thymus T cells.

The sample comprised thymocytes. The genes are TRBV4-1 and TRBJ1-4; a possible D gene is TRBD1 (5 bases). This sequence was found in a girl in the first two years of life with a congenital heart defect. CDR3 sequence: CASRTRENEKLFF. In nucleotides, the CDR3 is TGCGCCAGCAGAACCAGGGAAAATGAAAAACTGTTTTTT.